The 9 T cell receptor beta chains given below trace back to one sample, sequenced in a study of tumor and adjacent non-tumor tissue in lung cancer. Three rounds of nested PCR, following a modified ARM-PCR protocol, produced the TCRbeta library. TCRdb ran MiXCR on the multiplex PCR reads and lists one entry per CDR3 protein. The sample consists of roughly 69,000 distinct CDR3 sequences, under 80% of them appearing once. This sample's RNA came from whole unsorted tissue. The normal lung tissue was taken more than 3 cm from the tumor edge. The sequencing sample was made of distant non-tumor lung tissue. All receptors come from a man aged 55-75 years with non-small cell lung cancer.

The rearrangement uses TRBV11-1 and TRBJ2-2; D is possibly TRBD2 (5 bases). The CDR3 sequence is 14 residues long. Germline CDR1 and CDR2: SGHAT and FQDESV (reference sequence). Trimming pared 10 bases from V and 5 bases from J, leaving 17 bases between. CDR3 bases: TGTGCCACTAGGTATACTAGTGGGACCGGGGAGCTGTTTTTT. Protein product: CATRYTSGTGELFF.

Points on this clonotype: Since a much larger clone is just one base distant, this may be a read error. V gene TRBV2 combines with J gene TRBJ2-7; D not resolved. V was pared by 5 bases and J by 3 bases, with 8 bases between. CDR3 length equals 12 residues. Germline loops: CDR1 SNHLY, CDR2 FYNNEI. CDR3 amino acids: CASSSESYEQYF. The CDR3 region has the DNA TGTGCCAGCAGTAGCGAGAGCTACGAGCAGTACTTC.

With regard to this clonotype: One end of the junction varies from germline; a read error may be responsible. CDR3 region: CASDQEYNGQFF. CDR3 coding DNA: TGTGCCAGCGATCAGGAATACAATGGGCAGTTCTTC. This sequence joins TRBV7-9 and TRBJ2-1; D gene uncertain. This CDR3 contains 12 residues. CDR1 is SEHNR, CDR2 FQNEAQ, per germline (reference sequence).

A note on this clonotype: This clone may be a read error of a much larger clone one base away. The V and J genes are TRBV24-1 and TRBJ2-2; tentative D call: TRBD1 (5 bases). Per the germline V gene, CDR1 is KGHDR and CDR2 is SFDVKD. CDR3 length: 14 amino acids. Deletions cut 1 base from V and 4 bases from J, with 6 bases between. CDR3: CATSDFRATGELFF. The CDR3 DNA sequence: TGTGCCACCAGTGATTTCAGGGCCACCGGGGAGCTGTTTTTT.

On this clonotype: A much larger clonotype is one base distant, so this may be a read error. The chain is built from TRBV5-1 and TRBJ2-2; a possible D gene is TRBD2 (5 bases). The germline gives CDR1 SGHRS, CDR2 YFSETQ. V lost 8 bases to trimming and J lost 3 bases, with 14 bases between them. The CDR3 runs 14 residues. In nucleotides, the CDR3 is TGCGCCAGAGCCCCGAGGGTGGACACCGGGGAGCTGTTTTTT. Protein sequence: CARAPRVDTGELFF.

The chain employs TRBV4-2 and TRBJ2-7, with D maybe TRBD1 (5 bases). The CDR3 length is 16 residues. CDR1 is LGHNA and CDR2 is YNFKEQ in the germline V gene. CDR3 sequence reads: CGSSQEGAEASYEQYF. CDR3 bases: TGTGGCAGTAGCCAAGAAGGGGCGGAAGCGTCCTACGAGCAGTACTTC.

Concerning this clonotype: An end of the junction does not agree with germline; a read error may underlie this. This chain joins TRBV29-1 and TRBJ2-7, with D possibly called TRBD1 or TRBD2 (5 bases each). Germline lookup yields CDR1 SQVTM and CDR2 ANQGSEA. This CDR3 spans 12 amino acids. This CDR3 is CRVGYSGGEQYF. In DNA, the CDR3 is TGCAGGGTTGGGTACAGTGGGGGCGAGCAGTACTTC.

As regards this clonotype: This may stem from a read error, because a much larger clone lies one nucleotide away. This sequence joins TRBV14 and TRBJ2-1; D ambiguous. The CDR3 loop spans 14 amino acids. Germline assignment: CDR1 SGHDN and CDR2 FVKESK. Trimming shortened V by 0 bases and J by 5 bases, and 8 bases separated the two germline ends. The DNA of the CDR3 is TGTGCCAGCAGCCAAGACTTGTCCGACAATGAGCAGTTCTTC. This gives the protein CASSQDLSDNEQFF.

This clonotype has a handful of counts. The junction and the germline gene differ at one end; a read error may be behind it. The chain combines TRBV5-4 with TRBJ2-5; D is possibly TRBD1 (6 bases). The germline V gene encodes CDR1 SGHNT and CDR2 YYREEE (reference sequence). The CDR3 is 15 residues long. CDR3 loop: CVSSLDQGRVETQYF. The CDR3, as DNA: TGTGTCAGCAGCTTGGACCAGGGGAGAGTAGAGACCCAATACTTC.